This is a list of T cell receptor beta chains from one sample in a study of blood T cells in healthy people across ages. Via MiXCR, TCRdb re-called the 5' RACE reads, giving one row per CDR3 protein. The sample holds 500,000 to 700,000 distinct CDR3 sequences, approximately 30% seen once. The sequenced material came from blood. These receptors were obtained from a woman of 80 years or more in good health. CDR3s include the opening cysteine and the closing phenylalanine or tryptophan. Each record gives: J gene, D gene, clone size, V gene, CDR3 DNA, CDR3 protein. A D gene is named only where the DNA matches it firmly. Clone size appears in some rows only: once, few, many, or a class for an expanded clone.

j_gene: TRBJ2-3; d_gene: TRBD2; abundance: NA; v_gene: TRBV7-3; CDR3nt: TGTGCCAGCACCCCTCAGTGGCGGGGGGCGGAAGGCACGCAGTATTTT; CDR3aa: CASTPQWRGAEGTQYF
j_gene: TRBJ1-1; d_gene: TRBD1; abundance: few; v_gene: TRBV5-1; CDR3nt: TGCGCCAGCAGCTCAAACAGGGGGAGTAACACTGAAGCTTTCTTT; CDR3aa: CASSSNRGSNTEAFF
j_gene: TRBJ1-2; d_gene: NA; abundance: NA; v_gene: TRBV11-2; CDR3nt: TGTGCCAGCAGCTTAGCCCCAGGAGTAGGGAAGGGCTATGGCTACACCTTC; CDR3aa: CASSLAPGVGKGYGYTF
j_gene: TRBJ2-1; d_gene: TRBD1; abundance: many; v_gene: TRBV15; CDR3nt: TGTGCCACCAGCAGAGATCGAGACAGGGGTTGGAACACCTACAATGAGCAGTTCTTC; CDR3aa: CATSRDRDRGWNTYNEQFF
j_gene: TRBJ2-3; d_gene: NA; abundance: many; v_gene: TRBV7-9; CDR3nt: TGTGCCAGCAGCTTGGGCCTTTATACGCAGTATTTT; CDR3aa: CASSLGLYTQYF
j_gene: TRBJ2-1; d_gene: TRBD1; abundance: many; v_gene: TRBV28; CDR3nt: TGTGCCAGCAGTCCTGGACAGGGGGCAAGGTACAATGAGCAGTTCTTC; CDR3aa: CASSPGQGARYNEQFF
j_gene: TRBJ1-1; d_gene: NA; abundance: many; v_gene: TRBV12-3/TRBV12-4; CDR3nt: TGTGCCAGCAGTCCACCCGGGGGTAAGAACACTGAAGCTTTCTTT; CDR3aa: CASSPPGGKNTEAFF
j_gene: TRBJ2-7; d_gene: TRBD1; abundance: NA; v_gene: TRBV20-1; CDR3nt: TGCAGTGCTACAGACAGGGCCCCTTCCTACGAGCAGTACTTC; CDR3aa: CSATDRAPSYEQYF
j_gene: TRBJ2-7; d_gene: NA; abundance: NA; v_gene: TRBV21-1; CDR3nt: TGTGCCGGCAGCAAAGGGGGCTGGAACACCTACGAGCAGTACTTC; CDR3aa: CAGSKGGWNTYEQYF
j_gene: TRBJ2-5; d_gene: TRBD2; abundance: few; v_gene: TRBV20-1; CDR3nt: TGCAGTGCTAAGGCGGGAGGGAATCAAGAGACCCAGTACTTC; CDR3aa: CSAKAGGNQETQYF
j_gene: TRBJ1-4; d_gene: NA; abundance: NA; v_gene: TRBV27; CDR3nt: TGTGCCTCCCCGGGGCCCGGTGGTGAAAAACTGTTTTTT; CDR3aa: CASPGPGGEKLFF
j_gene: TRBJ1-1; d_gene: TRBD1; abundance: NA; v_gene: TRBV3-1; CDR3nt: TGTGCCAGCAGCCAAGGAGGACAGGGCCGATTAACTGAAGCTTTCTTT; CDR3aa: CASSQGGQGRLTEAFF
j_gene: TRBJ1-2; d_gene: TRBD1; abundance: NA; v_gene: TRBV7-2; CDR3nt: TGTGCCAGCAGCTGGGCCCTGGGACAGGGAAACTATGGCTACACCTTC; CDR3aa: CASSWALGQGNYGYTF
j_gene: TRBJ1-1; d_gene: NA; abundance: NA; v_gene: TRBV6-5; CDR3nt: TGTGCCAGCAGTTACCCCGGCAGGTTTGAAGCTGTCTTT; CDR3aa: CASSYPGRFEAVF
j_gene: TRBJ2-7; d_gene: NA; abundance: many; v_gene: TRBV3-1; CDR3nt: TGTGCCAGCAGCCCCGACGGAGGGGGCAACGAGCAGTACTTC; CDR3aa: CASSPDGGGNEQYF
j_gene: TRBJ1-2; d_gene: NA; abundance: NA; v_gene: TRBV6-5; CDR3nt: TGTGCCAGCGGCCGCGGGGCTGTCCAGGCTTTCTATGGCTACACCTTC; CDR3aa: CASGRGAVQAFYGYTF
j_gene: TRBJ2-6; d_gene: TRBD1; abundance: many; v_gene: TRBV29-1; CDR3nt: TGCAGCGTTGTTAGCAGGTTGGACAGGGCTGGGGCCAACGTCCTGACTTTC; CDR3aa: CSVVSRLDRAGANVLTF
j_gene: TRBJ2-6; d_gene: TRBD1; abundance: few; v_gene: TRBV19; CDR3nt: TGTGCCAGTAGTATGGCGGGACAGGAAAGCTCTGGGGCCAACGTCCTGACTTTC; CDR3aa: CASSMAGQESSGANVLTF
j_gene: TRBJ2-7; d_gene: NA; abundance: many; v_gene: TRBV4-3; CDR3nt: TGCGCCAGCAGCCAAGATAGAGGGCGGGGCAGCTCCTACGAGCAGTACTTC; CDR3aa: CASSQDRGRGSSYEQYF
j_gene: TRBJ2-5; d_gene: TRBD1; abundance: many; v_gene: TRBV5-1; CDR3nt: TGCGCCAGCAGCCGCGACAGGGTGGCCGGGGAGACCCAGTACTTC; CDR3aa: CASSRDRVAGETQYF
j_gene: TRBJ1-1; d_gene: NA; abundance: NA; v_gene: TRBV6-1; CDR3nt: TGTGCCAGCAGTGAAGCGTCCGGGTCTGAAGCTTTCTTT; CDR3aa: CASSEASGSEAFF
j_gene: TRBJ2-5; d_gene: NA; abundance: many; v_gene: TRBV5-1; CDR3nt: TGCGCCAGCAGCTTAAACCTAAGGGAGACCCAGTACTTC; CDR3aa: CASSLNLRETQYF
j_gene: TRBJ2-7; d_gene: NA; abundance: many; v_gene: TRBV29-1; CDR3nt: TGCAGCGTTGAAGATCGCAGGGAGAGGAACCACGAGCAGTACTTC; CDR3aa: CSVEDRRERNHEQYF
j_gene: TRBJ2-1; d_gene: NA; abundance: many; v_gene: TRBV27; CDR3nt: TGTGCCAGCAGTTTATCCTATTTCTCCTACAATGAGCAGTTCTTC; CDR3aa: CASSLSYFSYNEQFF
j_gene: TRBJ1-3; d_gene: NA; abundance: NA; v_gene: TRBV6-2/TRBV6-3; CDR3nt: TGTGCCAGCAGTTACGATCGCTCTGGAAACACCATATATTTT; CDR3aa: CASSYDRSGNTIYF
j_gene: TRBJ2-3; d_gene: NA; abundance: many; v_gene: TRBV20-1; CDR3nt: TGCAGTGCCGGAGGGGGGGGTATTACGGATACGCAGTATTTT; CDR3aa: CSAGGGGITDTQYF
j_gene: TRBJ1-1; d_gene: TRBD1; abundance: NA; v_gene: TRBV30; CDR3nt: TGTGCCGGAACGGGGGACAGGGGTTTTAACACTGAAGCTTTCTTT; CDR3aa: CAGTGDRGFNTEAFF
j_gene: TRBJ2-5; d_gene: TRBD1; abundance: NA; v_gene: TRBV6-5; CDR3nt: TGTGCCAGCAGTTACTTGGGGACAGGCAATGAGCAGTACTTC; CDR3aa: CASSYLGTGNEQYF
j_gene: TRBJ2-7; d_gene: TRBD1; abundance: many; v_gene: TRBV20-1; CDR3nt: TGCAGTGCTAGTTCTTCCGGGACAGGGGATATAAGGCAGTACTTC; CDR3aa: CSASSSGTGDIRQYF
j_gene: TRBJ1-6; d_gene: NA; abundance: many; v_gene: TRBV20-1; CDR3nt: TGCAGTGCTAGAGATCCGGCCTCCTATAATTCACCCCTCCACTTT; CDR3aa: CSARDPASYNSPLHF
j_gene: TRBJ1-2; d_gene: TRBD1; abundance: many; v_gene: TRBV5-6; CDR3nt: TGTGCCAGCAGCCTAACCTCCGGGACAGGGTCTTCCACCTTC; CDR3aa: CASSLTSGTGSSTF
j_gene: TRBJ2-1; d_gene: NA; abundance: NA; v_gene: TRBV7-2; CDR3nt: TGTGCCAGCAGCTTAAACGGGGCCGGTGAGCAGTTCTTC; CDR3aa: CASSLNGAGEQFF
j_gene: TRBJ1-2; d_gene: NA; abundance: few; v_gene: TRBV19; CDR3nt: TGTGCCAGTAGTATAGGCCTTCTTGGCTACACCTTC; CDR3aa: CASSIGLLGYTF
j_gene: TRBJ2-7; d_gene: TRBD2; abundance: NA; v_gene: TRBV10-2; CDR3nt: TGCGCCAGCAGTGAGGGACTAGGATTATACGAGCAGTACTTC; CDR3aa: CASSEGLGLYEQYF
j_gene: TRBJ2-3; d_gene: TRBD2; abundance: many; v_gene: TRBV29-1; CDR3nt: TGCAGCGTTGTCACTAGCGGGGGTAGAACAGATACGCAGTATTTT; CDR3aa: CSVVTSGGRTDTQYF
j_gene: TRBJ2-2; d_gene: NA; abundance: few; v_gene: TRBV2; CDR3nt: TGTGCCAGCCAGGAGGGGTCCAACACCGGGGAGCTGTTTTTT; CDR3aa: CASQEGSNTGELFF
j_gene: TRBJ1-5; d_gene: NA; abundance: NA; v_gene: TRBV20-1; CDR3nt: TGCAGTGCTAGATTTGGGGGAGGTGGCAATCAGCCCCAGCATTTT; CDR3aa: CSARFGGGGNQPQHF
j_gene: TRBJ2-5; d_gene: NA; abundance: NA; v_gene: TRBV27; CDR3nt: TGTGCCAGCAGTTTCGGGGGAACACTAGGAGAGACCCAGTACTTC; CDR3aa: CASSFGGTLGETQYF
j_gene: TRBJ2-1; d_gene: NA; abundance: many; v_gene: TRBV7-9; CDR3nt: TGTGCCAGCAGCCCCCCGAACTATCGTGACAATGAGCAGTTCTTC; CDR3aa: CASSPPNYRDNEQFF
j_gene: TRBJ2-2; d_gene: NA; abundance: few; v_gene: TRBV7-9; CDR3nt: TGTGCCAGCAGCTTAGGCGTTACGAACACCGGGGAGCTGTTTTTT; CDR3aa: CASSLGVTNTGELFF
j_gene: TRBJ1-5; d_gene: TRBD1; abundance: many; v_gene: TRBV20-1; CDR3nt: TGCAGTGCTAGACCAGGGGGCGGCCAGCCCCAGCATTTT; CDR3aa: CSARPGGGQPQHF
j_gene: TRBJ2-3; d_gene: TRBD2; abundance: NA; v_gene: TRBV6-2/TRBV6-3; CDR3nt: TGTGCCAGCAGATCGCCGGGAGGGACTTCCATTGGGGATACGCAGTATTTT; CDR3aa: CASRSPGGTSIGDTQYF
j_gene: TRBJ1-1; d_gene: TRBD1; abundance: NA; v_gene: TRBV7-8; CDR3nt: TGTGCCAGCAGCTTCGCGGGACAGGTGAACACTGAAGCTTTCTTT; CDR3aa: CASSFAGQVNTEAFF
j_gene: TRBJ2-3; d_gene: NA; abundance: NA; v_gene: TRBV5-1; CDR3nt: TGCGCCAGCAGCCTCCTGGTCGGGACAGATACGCAGTATTTT; CDR3aa: CASSLLVGTDTQYF
j_gene: TRBJ2-5; d_gene: TRBD1; abundance: many; v_gene: TRBV5-1; CDR3nt: TGCGCCAGCAGCTTGGGACAGGGGGCGAGCCAAGAGACCCAGTACTTC; CDR3aa: CASSLGQGASQETQYF
j_gene: TRBJ2-5; d_gene: NA; abundance: NA; v_gene: TRBV20-1; CDR3nt: TGCAGTGCTGGGGGCAATGACCAAGAGACCCAGTACTTC; CDR3aa: CSAGGNDQETQYF
j_gene: TRBJ2-1; d_gene: TRBD2; abundance: many; v_gene: TRBV6-6; CDR3nt: TGTGCCAGCAGGCCCACTAGCGGGGGAAACAATGAGCAGTTCTTC; CDR3aa: CASRPTSGGNNEQFF
j_gene: TRBJ1-5; d_gene: TRBD1; abundance: few; v_gene: TRBV30; CDR3nt: TGTGCCTGGAGGGCAGGGGGCGCCGGGTCTCAGCCCCAGCATTTT; CDR3aa: CAWRAGGAGSQPQHF
j_gene: TRBJ2-5; d_gene: TRBD2; abundance: NA; v_gene: TRBV20-1; CDR3nt: TGCAGTGCTAGCGGGCCGGGCGGGAGAGAGACCCAGTACTTC; CDR3aa: CSASGPGGRETQYF
j_gene: TRBJ2-1; d_gene: TRBD2; abundance: NA; v_gene: TRBV19; CDR3nt: TGTGCCAGTCGTAGAGCGGGGGCCTCCGCGGGTGAGCAGTTCTTC; CDR3aa: CASRRAGASAGEQFF
j_gene: TRBJ2-5; d_gene: TRBD1; abundance: many; v_gene: TRBV12-3/TRBV12-4; CDR3nt: TGTGCCAGCAGTTCCGGGACAGGGGGTCAAGAGACCCAGTACTTC; CDR3aa: CASSSGTGGQETQYF
j_gene: TRBJ2-3; d_gene: NA; abundance: NA; v_gene: TRBV27; CDR3nt: TGTGCCAGCAGCTCGCTCGGAATGAACAATCAGCCCCAGTATTTT; CDR3aa: CASSSLGMNNQPQYF
j_gene: TRBJ2-6; d_gene: NA; abundance: many; v_gene: TRBV6-5; CDR3nt: TGTGCCAGCAGGGGGGCAATCATTGGGGCCAACGTCCTGACTTTC; CDR3aa: CASRGAIIGANVLTF
j_gene: TRBJ2-7; d_gene: NA; abundance: NA; v_gene: TRBV28; CDR3nt: TGTACCAGCGGTCCCGCGGGCGGGATGTACGAGCAGTACTTC; CDR3aa: CTSGPAGGMYEQYF
j_gene: TRBJ2-6; d_gene: NA; abundance: many; v_gene: TRBV6-2/TRBV6-3; CDR3nt: TGTGCCACCAGTAGTGCCGTGTCGTCCAACGTCCTGACTTTC; CDR3aa: CATSSAVSSNVLTF
j_gene: TRBJ2-5; d_gene: NA; abundance: many; v_gene: TRBV27; CDR3nt: TGTGCCAGCAGTTTCTTAAGCCACGAGACCCAGTACTTC; CDR3aa: CASSFLSHETQYF
j_gene: TRBJ2-1; d_gene: TRBD2; abundance: NA; v_gene: TRBV5-6; CDR3nt: TGTGCCAGTAGCTTCAGCGGGGGCTACGAGCAGTTCTTC; CDR3aa: CASSFSGGYEQFF
j_gene: TRBJ1-2; d_gene: NA; abundance: many; v_gene: TRBV6-5; CDR3nt: TGTGCCAGCAGTTACAGCCAGGGGACGTTCAGGGTCTATGGCTACACCTTC; CDR3aa: CASSYSQGTFRVYGYTF
j_gene: TRBJ1-2; d_gene: TRBD1; abundance: many; v_gene: TRBV6-5; CDR3nt: TGTGCCAGCAGTTATAGGGACAGACAAACCTCTAACTATGGCTACACCTTC; CDR3aa: CASSYRDRQTSNYGYTF